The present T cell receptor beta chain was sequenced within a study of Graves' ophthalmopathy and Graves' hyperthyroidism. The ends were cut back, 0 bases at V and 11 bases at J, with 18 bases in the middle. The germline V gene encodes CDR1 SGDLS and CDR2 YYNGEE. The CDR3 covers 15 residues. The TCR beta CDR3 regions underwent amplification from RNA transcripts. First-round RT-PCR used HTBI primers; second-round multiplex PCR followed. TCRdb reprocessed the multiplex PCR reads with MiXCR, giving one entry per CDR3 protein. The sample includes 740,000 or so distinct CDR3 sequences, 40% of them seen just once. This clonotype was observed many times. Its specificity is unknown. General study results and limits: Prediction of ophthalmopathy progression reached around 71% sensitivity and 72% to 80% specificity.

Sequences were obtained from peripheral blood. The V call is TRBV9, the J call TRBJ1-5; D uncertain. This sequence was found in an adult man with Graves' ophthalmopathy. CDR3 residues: CASSVERQPKEAQHF. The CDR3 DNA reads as TGTGCCAGCAGCGTAGAGAGGCAGCCGAAGGAAGCCCAGCATTTT.